These 31 T cell receptor beta chains came from one sample sequenced in a study of blood T cell repertoires in COVID-19. Data came from immunoSEQ multiplex PCR; TCRdb stores just in-frame clones and leaves some out. The sample lists about 210,000 clones, approximately 80% seen once, with over 9.5% in the top ten. Specimen: peripheral blood. The receptors here all came from a woman older than 75 with COVID-19, enrolled during active disease.

J is TRBJ1-1 and V is TRBV5-1, with D perhaps matching TRBD1 (5 bases). Trimming took 3 bases from V and 1 from J, leaving 22 bases between them. The CDR3 runs to 18 residues. Germline loops: CDR1 SGHRS, CDR2 YFSETQ. This CDR3 is CASSWTQREGRKNTEAFF. DNA for the CDR3: TGCGCCAGCAGCTGGACACAGCGGGAGGGCAGGAAGAACACTGAAGCTTTCTTT. The variable domain in full, with the rest retrieved from reference TRBV5-1 and TRBJ1-1, is KAGVTQTPRYLIKTRGQQVTLSCSPISGHRSVSWYQQTPGQGLQFLFEYFSETQRNKGNFPGRFSGRQFSNSRSEMNVSTLELGDSALYLCASSWTQREGRKNTEAFFGQGTRLTVV.

This chain joins TRBV5-4 and TRBJ2-1; 9 positions agree with TRBD1. CDR1 and CDR2 (germline): SGHNT, YYREEE (reference sequence). This CDR3 comprises 11 residues. Germline trimming cut 2 bases from V and 14 bases from J; bases unmatched to any gene: 2. The CDR3 here is CASSFRDREFF. The CDR3 bases are TGTGCCAGCAGCTTCCGGGACAGGGAGTTCTTC.

This clone was recorded only once. This sequence joins TRBV5-6 and TRBJ2-4; D may be TRBD2 (5 bases). The V gene lost 2 bases and the J gene lost 3 bases, with 9 bases spanning the gap. CDR1 is SGHDT, CDR2 YYEEEE, per germline. This CDR3 has 14 residues. CDR3 coding DNA: TGTGCCAGCAGCTTCGGGGTGGGCAAAAACATTCAGTACTTC. Translated, it gives CASSFGVGKNIQYF.

The chain combines TRBV19 with TRBJ2-2; the match to TRBD2 covers 10 bases. The V gene end was trimmed by 6 bases and the J gene end by 0 bases; junction bases not matched to a gene: 7. The CDR3 length is 17 residues. Germline V CDR1 and CDR2: LNHDA, SQIVND (reference sequence). The CDR3 nucleotides read TGTGCCAGTAGCCCAATACTAGCGGGGTCGAACACCGGGGAGCTGTTTTTT. Residues: CASSPILAGSNTGELFF.

This clone was counted a single time. The genes are TRBV24-1 and TRBJ2-1; 8 bases are a match to TRBD2. Germline assignment: CDR1 KGHDR and CDR2 SFDVKD. V shed 2 bases, J shed 4 bases, and the junction held 6 bases outside the gene matches. The CDR3 extends over 16 amino acids. The DNA of the CDR3 is TGTGCCACCAGTGATTCTCGACTAGCGCTATACAATGAGCAGTTCTTC. Its translation is CATSDSRLALYNEQFF.

The gene calls are TRBV11-2 and TRBJ1-5; D is perhaps TRBD1 (5 bases). The CDR3 loop spans 13 amino acids. The V and J ends lost 5 bases and 4 bases respectively, with 9 bases between them. Germline V gene sequence: CDR1 SGHAT, CDR2 FQNNGV. CDR3 loop: CASSPGGNQPQHF. The CDR3 coding sequence is TGTGCCAGCAGCCCCGGGGGGAATCAGCCCCAGCATTTT.

The V call is TRBV5-4, the J call TRBJ2-1, with 9 bases identical to TRBD2. The trim removed 2 bases at V and 7 bases at J, leaving 4 bases unmatched. Germline V lookup: CDR1 SGHNT, CDR2 YYREEE (reference sequence). CDR3 size: 14 residues. CDR3 sequence: CASSLGLAGNEQFF. The CDR3 bases are TGTGCCAGCAGCTTAGGCCTAGCGGGGAATGAGCAGTTCTTC.

J is TRBJ1-2 and V is TRBV12-3 or TRBV12-4; TRBD1 might be the D (5 bases). Trimming removed 2 bases from V and 4 bases from J, with 8 bases in between. The CDR3 covers 13 residues. CDR3 residues: CASSLRQIYGYTF. The CDR3 bases are TGTGCCAGCAGTTTACGACAGATCTATGGCTACACCTTC.

The V and J genes are TRBV5-1 and TRBJ2-2; 9 bases match TRBD1. From germline, CDR1 is SGHRS and CDR2 YFSETQ. V was clipped by 4 bases and J by 5 bases; unmatched bases: 3. This CDR3 region has 14 residues. The CDR3 region is CASSPGQGTGELFF. CDR3 DNA sequence: TGCGCCAGCAGCCCTGGACAGGGGACCGGGGAGCTGTTTTTT.

This chain joins TRBV27 and TRBJ1-5, with TRBD1 matching over 7 bases. Germline CDR1 is MNHEY and CDR2 is SMNVEV (reference sequence). The CDR3 is made up of 14 amino acids. Germline trimming cut 6 bases from V and 5 bases from J; bases unmatched to any gene: 7. CDR3 sequence: CASSRQGSYQPQHF. The CDR3 nucleotides are TGTGCCAGCAGCCGACAGGGATCCTATCAGCCCCAGCATTTT.

The chain couples TRBV4-2 to TRBJ1-6; 8 positions agree with TRBD1. Germline V gene lookup returns CDR1 LGHNA and CDR2 YNFKEQ. This CDR3 contains 15 residues. J was trimmed by 7 bases and V by 1 base; bases with no gene match: 3. This CDR3 is CASSQAGGENSPLHF. The CDR3 region has the DNA TGTGCCAGCAGCCAAGCAGGGGGCGAGAATTCACCCCTCCACTTT.

The gene calls are TRBV3-1 (or the pseudogene TRBV3-2) and TRBJ1-5, with 8 nucleotides matching TRBD1. Germline trimming cut 1 base from V and 7 bases from J; bases unmatched to any gene: 6. Germline CDR1 reads LGHDT; CDR2 reads YNNKEL (reference sequence). The CDR3 is 15 amino acids. For the CDR3, the DNA is TGTGCCAGCAGCCAAGGGTCAGGGGGCCGCCAGCCCCAGCATTTT. Its translation is CASSQGSGGRQPQHF.

In its sample, this clone was seen a few times. The V and J genes are TRBV19 and TRBJ1-5; 8 bases map to TRBD1. The CDR3 contains 13 residues. Germline CDR1 is LNHDA and CDR2 is SQIVND (reference sequence). V lost 5 bases to trimming and J lost 6 bases; unmatched junction nucleotides: 3. DNA for the CDR3: TGTGCCAGTAGTGACAGGGGCCCTCAGCCCCAGCATTTT. This encodes CASSDRGPQPQHF.

The chain recombines TRBV19 with TRBJ2-6; 7 nucleotides align to TRBD1. This CDR3 contains 17 residues. V gave up 1 base and J gave up 2 bases; unmatched junction bases: 5. CDR1 is LNHDA, CDR2 SQIVND, per germline (reference sequence). CDR3 nucleotide sequence: TGTGCCAGTAGTATAGGACAGGGCAGGGCTGGGGCCAACGTCCTGACTTTC. It translates to CASSIGQGRAGANVLTF.

The V call is TRBV7-2, the J call TRBJ2-5; 7 bases align to TRBD1. Germline-derived CDR1 and CDR2 are SGHTA and FQGNSA. The CDR3 spans 14 residues. V shed 4 bases and J 4 bases; nucleotides not matched to a gene: 6. CDR3 in DNA: TGTGCCAGCAGCTCCCAAGGGGGCGGAGAGACCCAGTACTTC. It yields the protein CASSSQGGGETQYF.

J is TRBJ1-1 and V is TRBV5-6; D ambiguous. The V and J ends lost 0 bases and 2 bases respectively, with 8 bases between them. The V gene's germline CDR1 is SGHDT and CDR2 YYEEEE. The CDR3 sequence is 14 residues long. The CDR3 sequence: CASSLVLSNTEAFF. CDR3 sequence (DNA): TGTGCCAGCAGCTTGGTTCTGTCTAACACTGAAGCTTTCTTT.

This clone has just a few counts. Additional DNA sequences in this sample encode the identical CDR3. The chain is built from TRBV6-5 and TRBJ1-4; 7 bases are shared with TRBD1. The CDR3 extends over 15 amino acids. Germline loops: CDR1 MNHEY, CDR2 SVGAGI. V gave up 6 bases and J gave up 1 base; unmatched junction bases: 5. The CDR3 DNA sequence: TGTGCCAGCAGCTACAGGGGCTTAACTAATGAAAAACTGTTTTTT. It codes for CASSYRGLTNEKLFF.

The chain uses TRBV7-2 and TRBJ1-3; D is perhaps TRBD1 (6 bases). The CDR3 has 16 residues. V gave up 5 bases and J gave up 2 bases, with 16 bases separating them. The germline gives CDR1 SGHTA, CDR2 FQGNSA. This CDR3 is CASSLQGSEAGNTIYF. CDR3 bases: TGTGCCAGCAGCCTTCAGGGGTCAGAGGCTGGAAACACCATATATTTT.

In its sample, this clone was seen once. The chain recombines TRBV11-2 with TRBJ1-2; 8 bases are a match to TRBD1. V lost 0 bases to trimming and J lost 6 bases; unmatched junction nucleotides: 12. Germline V gene data show CDR1 as SGHAT and CDR2 as FQNNGV. The CDR3 sequence is 17 residues long. DNA of the CDR3: TGTGCCAGCAGCTTAGAAATTACAGGGGGATTAGTCAATGGCTACACCTTC. Its protein product is CASSLEITGGLVNGYTF.

The V and J genes are TRBV28 and TRBJ2-5, with D perhaps TRBD2 (6 bases). The length of the CDR3 is 12 residues. Germline lookup yields CDR1 MDHEN and CDR2 SYDVKM. V gave up 8 bases and J gave up 2 bases, with 9 bases separating them. The CDR3 reads CASRDLQETQYF. The CDR3 DNA reads as TGTGCCAGCCGGGACTTGCAAGAGACCCAGTACTTC. Combining the CDR3 with reference TRBV28 and TRBJ2-5 gives the whole variable domain DVKVTQSSRYLVKRTGEKVFLECVQDMDHENMFWYRQDPGLGLRLIYFSYDVKMKEKGDIPEGYSVSREKKERFSLILESASTNQTSMYLCASRDLQETQYFGPGTRLLVL.

The gene calls are TRBV3-1 (or the pseudogene TRBV3-2) and TRBJ1-1; the match to TRBD1 covers 8 bases. Germline V gene data show CDR1 as LGHDT and CDR2 as YNNKEL (reference sequence). V lost 6 bases and J lost 5; bases outside the gene matches: 5. This CDR3 is 13 amino acids long. Written as DNA, the CDR3 is TGTGCCAGCAGAGACAGGGGAGGAACTGAAGCTTTCTTT. Its protein product is CASRDRGGTEAFF.

The chain combines TRBV6-5 with TRBJ1-2; TRBD1 matches at 8 bases. CDR1 is MNHEY and CDR2 is SVGAGI in the germline V gene. The CDR3 has 16 amino acids. Trimming cost V 1 base and J 0 bases; bases outside gene matches: 4. The CDR3 DNA is TGTGCCAGCAGTTACTTTCGGGACAGGCCTAACTATGGCTACACCTTC. Encoded protein: CASSYFRDRPNYGYTF.

Comments on this clone: Other DNA variants within this sample encode the same CDR3. This chain links TRBV19 with TRBJ1-5; 10 positions match TRBD1. The CDR3 length is 14 residues. Germline V gives CDR1 LNHDA, CDR2 SQIVND (reference sequence). J was trimmed by 5 bases and V by 5 bases; bases with no gene match: 3. In DNA, the CDR3 is TGTGCCAGTAGTCCAGGACAGGGGGATCAGCCCCAGCATTTT. It yields the protein CASSPGQGDQPQHF.

This clone was counted a single time. The chain links TRBV28 to TRBJ2-4, with D possibly matching TRBD2 (5 bases). V lost 8 bases and J 1 base, leaving 15 bases between the germline ends. Germline assignment: CDR1 MDHEN and CDR2 SYDVKM. The CDR3 loop spans 15 amino acids. The CDR3 reads CASAEGDRAKNIQYF. DNA for the CDR3: TGTGCCAGCGCCGAGGGTGATCGGGCCAAAAACATTCAGTACTTC.

The chain joins TRBV12-3 or TRBV12-4 to TRBJ1-1; no clear D. Between the trimmed V and J ends, which lost 0 bases and 3 bases, there was a span of 5 bases. This CDR3 has 13 amino acids. The CDR3 region is CASSLASYTEAFF. CDR3 coding DNA: TGTGCCAGCAGTTTAGCGAGCTACACTGAAGCTTTCTTT.

The chain has TRBV5-6 and TRBJ1-2; D uncertain. The V end was cut by 6 bases, the J end by 4 bases, with 13 bases between. The germline CDR1 and CDR2 sequences are SGHDT and YYEEEE. The CDR3 has 13 residues. CDR3 sequence reads: CASNPQEGYGYTF. DNA for the CDR3: TGTGCCAGCAATCCCCAGGAGGGCTATGGCTACACCTTC.

The V gene is TRBV7-2, the J gene TRBJ1-3, with 8 positions matching TRBD1. The CDR3 is 15 amino acids. V shed 5 bases, J shed 1 base, and the junction held 4 bases outside the gene matches. Germline V lookup: CDR1 SGHTA, CDR2 FQGNSA. CDR3 bases: TGTGCCAGCAGCCCTTGGACAGGGTCTGGAAACACCATATATTTT. Its translation is CASSPWTGSGNTIYF.

The chain joins TRBV5-1 to TRBJ2-7; 7 bases align to TRBD1. The germline CDR1 and CDR2 sequences are SGHRS and YFSETQ. Trimming cost V 5 bases and J 4 bases; bases outside gene matches: 12. The CDR3 runs 15 residues. The CDR3 region is CASSYASGQTYEQYV. CDR3 DNA sequence: TGCGCCAGCAGTTATGCTTCGGGACAGACTTACGAGCAGTACGTC.

This clone was seen a single time. The chain links TRBV7-2 to TRBJ1-2, with D possibly being TRBD1 (6 bases). Germline V gene sequence: CDR1 SGHTA, CDR2 FQGNSA. CDR3 size: 12 residues. V was cut by 4 bases and J by 5 bases, with 8 bases left in between. As DNA, the CDR3 is TGTGCCAGCAGCTGGGACAATTATGGCTACACCTTC. Translated: CASSWDNYGYTF.

This rearrangement joins TRBV5-1 to TRBJ1-6; TRBD1 agrees at 10 bases. The junction had 5 bases not matched to a gene; V was cut back by 1 base and J by 1 base. The CDR3 spans 18 residues. Looked up from germline, CDR1 is SGHRS and CDR2 is YFSETQ. The CDR3, as DNA: TGCGCCAGCAGCTTGAACGGACAGGGGGAGTCCTATAATTCACCCCTCCACTTT. Translated: CASSLNGQGESYNSPLHF.

The chain uses TRBV7-9 and TRBJ1-1, with D unclear. Per germline, CDR1 SEHNR and CDR2 FQNEAQ (reference sequence). Trimming left V 8 bases short and J 5 bases short, with 12 bases between. The length of the CDR3 is 12 residues. CDR3 sequence: CASSRVGTEAFF. The CDR3 nucleotides are TGTGCCAGCTCGAGGGTCGGTACTGAAGCTTTCTTT.